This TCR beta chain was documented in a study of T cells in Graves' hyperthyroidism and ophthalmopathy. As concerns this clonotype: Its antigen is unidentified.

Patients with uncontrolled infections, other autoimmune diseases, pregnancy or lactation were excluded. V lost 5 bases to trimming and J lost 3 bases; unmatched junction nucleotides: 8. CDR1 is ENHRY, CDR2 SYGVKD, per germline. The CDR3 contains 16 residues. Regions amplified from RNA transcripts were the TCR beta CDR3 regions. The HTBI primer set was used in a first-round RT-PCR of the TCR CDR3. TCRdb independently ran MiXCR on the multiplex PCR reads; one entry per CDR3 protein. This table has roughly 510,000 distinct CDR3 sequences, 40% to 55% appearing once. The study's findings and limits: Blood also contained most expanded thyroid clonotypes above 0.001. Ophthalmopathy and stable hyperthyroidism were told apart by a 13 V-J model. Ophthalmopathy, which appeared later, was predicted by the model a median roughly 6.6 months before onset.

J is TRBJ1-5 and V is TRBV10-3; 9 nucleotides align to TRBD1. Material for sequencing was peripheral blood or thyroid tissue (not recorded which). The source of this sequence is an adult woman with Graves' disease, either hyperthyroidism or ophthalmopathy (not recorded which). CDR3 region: CAISMTGGVTNQPQHF. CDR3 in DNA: TGTGCCATCAGTATGACAGGGGGGGTCACCAATCAGCCCCAGCATTTT.